This T cell receptor beta chain was sequenced during a study of OX40 agonist ivuxolimab in advanced cancers. Broadly, across the study: The costimulatory receptor OX40 (CD134) was targeted by ivuxolimab, a fully human IgG2 agonistic monoclonal antibody. Intravenous ivuxolimab was administered to patients every 2 weeks at six dose levels: 0.01, 0.1, 0.3, 1.5, 3 and 10 mg/kg. Of the 50 or so patients in dose escalation, about 20 had hepatocellular carcinoma, roughly 15 had melanoma, 9 had renal cell carcinoma and 9 had head and neck cancer. A male proportion of under 85% and a mean age of approximately 55 years, ranging from 23 to 79, were recorded for the dose-escalation cohort. Patients were allowed to have had prior anti-PD-1, anti-PD-L1 or anti-CTLA-4 therapy, and approximately 40% of the dose-escalation patients had been treated with checkpoint inhibitors. Partial responses occurred in three dose-escalation patients: two with cutaneous melanoma and one with hepatocellular carcinoma. The purpose of peripheral TCRbeta sequencing was to test whether ivuxolimab changed TCR sequence diversity and led to clonal T-cell expansion. The monotherapy dose-escalation portion (N = 52 patients) of the phase I ivuxolimab trial is reported in the paper.

CDR1 MNHNS and CDR2 SASEGT were looked up in the germline V gene. V is pruned by 6 bases and J by 2 bases, leaving 4 bases of the junction without a gene match. Counted from cysteine to phenylalanine, this CDR3 has 14 amino acids. The sequence is cut down to CDR3 DNA, 42 bases in frame from base 1. Results and caveats for the whole study, not just this receptor: In partial responders in the 0.1-3.0 mg/kg groups, normalized peripheral clonal expansion was found to be among the lowest, especially among CD8+ T cells. After ivuxolimab, expanded clones were on average more numerous among CD8+ T cells than among CD4+ T cells. Low levels of normalized T-cell clonal expansion were also seen in some patients who did not respond. The antigen specificity of the peripheral T cells that underwent clonal expansion was not determined. At doses from 0.1 to 3.0 mg/kg, clonal expansion was seen in both CD4+ and CD8+ blood T cells between baseline and week 6.

Genomic DNA was extracted from sorted cells for sequencing of the TCRbeta CDR3 region. TCRbeta CDR3 regions were sequenced using the immunoSEQ Assay. TCRdb limited this immuneACCESS table to in-frame rearrangements with V and J called. A share of clones is missing; checked studies link under half to unresolved V genes, and the rest is unexplained. Across this sample there are 95,000 to 150,000 clones, with roughly nine tenths seen only once. The top ten clones comprise around 0.57% of the sample. Patients with a history of autoimmune disease or receiving systemic immunosuppression were excluded from the trial. Peripheral blood for TCR sequencing was drawn from every dose cohort at baseline, at cycle 4 day 1 and at cycle 7 day 1. The samples were taken from a phase I, first-in-human, multicenter, open-label dose-escalation trial of ivuxolimab. Adults with locally advanced or metastatic melanoma, renal cell carcinoma, hepatocellular carcinoma or head and neck squamous cell carcinoma were enrolled in the trial. Before TCR sequencing, CD4+ and CD8+ T cells were separately sorted from peripheral blood.

As for this clone: The specificity of this receptor is unknown. Base qualities are not at hand, and no much larger clone is one base apart.

The specimen comprised CD4+ or CD8+ T cells sorted from blood, sampled in a trial of the OX40 agonist ivuxolimab. The clonotype originates from an adult with an advanced solid tumor such as melanoma, head and neck, liver or kidney cancer. The sequence links TRBV6-1 to TRBJ2-3; 8 middle bases align to TRBD2. The CDR3 amino acid sequence is: CASRRAGDTDTQYF. Read as DNA, the sequence is TGTGCCAGCAGGAGAGCGGGGGACACAGATACGCAGTATTTT.